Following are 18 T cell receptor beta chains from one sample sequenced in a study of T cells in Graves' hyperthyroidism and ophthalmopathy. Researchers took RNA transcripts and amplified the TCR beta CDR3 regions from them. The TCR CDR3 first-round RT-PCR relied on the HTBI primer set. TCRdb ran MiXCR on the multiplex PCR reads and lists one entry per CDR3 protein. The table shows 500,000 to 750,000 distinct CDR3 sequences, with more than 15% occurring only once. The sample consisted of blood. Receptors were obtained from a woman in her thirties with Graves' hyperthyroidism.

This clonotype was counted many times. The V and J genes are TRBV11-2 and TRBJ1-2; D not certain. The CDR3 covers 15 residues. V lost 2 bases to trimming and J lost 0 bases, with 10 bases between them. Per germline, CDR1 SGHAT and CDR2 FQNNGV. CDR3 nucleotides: TGTGCCAGCAGCTTACAGAGAGGGCCTAACTATGGCTACACCTTC. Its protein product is CASSLQRGPNYGYTF.

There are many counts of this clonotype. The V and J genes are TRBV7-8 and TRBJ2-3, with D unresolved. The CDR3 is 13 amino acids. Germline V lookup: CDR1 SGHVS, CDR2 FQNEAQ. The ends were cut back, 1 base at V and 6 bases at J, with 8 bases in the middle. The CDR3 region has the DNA TGTGCCAGCAGCTTAGTAACAAGGGATACGCAGTATTTT. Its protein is CASSLVTRDTQYF.

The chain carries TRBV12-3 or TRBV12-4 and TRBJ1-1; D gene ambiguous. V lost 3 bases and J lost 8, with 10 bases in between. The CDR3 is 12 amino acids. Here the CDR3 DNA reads TGTGCCAGCAGTTTTGTTTCAGTCGAAGCTTTCTTT. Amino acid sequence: CASSFVSVEAFF.

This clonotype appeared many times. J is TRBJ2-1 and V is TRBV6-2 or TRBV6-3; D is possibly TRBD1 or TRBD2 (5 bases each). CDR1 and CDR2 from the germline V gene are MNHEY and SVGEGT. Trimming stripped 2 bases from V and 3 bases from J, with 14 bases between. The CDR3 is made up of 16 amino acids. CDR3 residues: CASSYSPGGYYNEQFF. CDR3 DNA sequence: TGTGCCAGCAGTTACAGCCCTGGGGGTTACTACAATGAGCAGTTCTTC.

CDR3 region: CASSVLGTGVTETQYF. The DNA for the CDR3 is TGTGCCAGCAGTGTTCTCGGGACAGGGGTGACAGAGACCCAGTACTTC. The chain couples TRBV2 to TRBJ2-5, with 10 bases matching TRBD1. The germline V gene encodes CDR1 SNHLY and CDR2 FYNNEI. V trimming: 4 bases; J trimming: 4 bases; junction bases outside the gene matches: 9. The CDR3 totals 16 residues. The entire variable domain, with the rest obtained from reference TRBV2 and TRBJ2-5, is as follows: EPEVTQTPSHQVTQMGQEVILRCVPISNHLYFYWYRQILGQKVEFLVSFYNNEISEKSEIFDDQFSVERPDGSNFTLKIRSTKLEDSAMYFCASSVLGTGVTETQYFGPGTRLLVL.

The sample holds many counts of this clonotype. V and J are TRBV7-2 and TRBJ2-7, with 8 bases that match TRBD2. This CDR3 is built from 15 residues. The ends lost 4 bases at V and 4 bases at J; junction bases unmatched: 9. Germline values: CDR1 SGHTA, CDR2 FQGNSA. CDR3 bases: TGTGCCAGCAGCTCCGCTCCGGGACTAGTGTACGAGCAGTACTTC. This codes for CASSSAPGLVYEQYF.

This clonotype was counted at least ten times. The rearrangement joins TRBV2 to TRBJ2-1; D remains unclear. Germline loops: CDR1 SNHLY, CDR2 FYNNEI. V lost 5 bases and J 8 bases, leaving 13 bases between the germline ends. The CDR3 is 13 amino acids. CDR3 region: CASSTRELDEQFF. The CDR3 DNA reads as TGTGCCAGCAGTACCCGAGAGCTGGATGAGCAGTTCTTC.

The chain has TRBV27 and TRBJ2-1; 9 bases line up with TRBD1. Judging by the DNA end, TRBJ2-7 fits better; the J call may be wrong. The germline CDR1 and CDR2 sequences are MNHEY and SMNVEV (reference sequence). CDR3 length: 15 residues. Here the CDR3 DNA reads TGTGCCAGCAGCACCGGGACAGGGAGCTACAATGAGCAGTACTTC. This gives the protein CASSTGTGSYNEQYF.

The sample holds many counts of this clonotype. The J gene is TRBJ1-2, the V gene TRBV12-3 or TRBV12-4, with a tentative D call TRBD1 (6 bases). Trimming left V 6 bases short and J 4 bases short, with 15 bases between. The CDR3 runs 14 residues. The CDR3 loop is CASSPGQKLYGYTF. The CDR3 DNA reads TGTGCCAGCAGCCCCGGACAGAAACTCTATGGCTACACCTTC.

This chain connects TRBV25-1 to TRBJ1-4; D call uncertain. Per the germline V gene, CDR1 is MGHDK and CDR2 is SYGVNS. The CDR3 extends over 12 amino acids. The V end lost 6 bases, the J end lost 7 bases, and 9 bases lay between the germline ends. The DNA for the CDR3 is TGTGCCAGCAGGGACGCAGCTGAAAAACTGTTTTTT. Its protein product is CASRDAAEKLFF. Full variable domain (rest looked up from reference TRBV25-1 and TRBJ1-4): EADIYQTPRYLVIGTGKKITLECSQTMGHDKMYWYQQDPGMELHLIHYSYGVNSTEKGDLSSESTVSRIRTEHFPLTLESARPSHTSQYLCASRDAAEKLFFGSGTQLSVL.

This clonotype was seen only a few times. In nucleotides, the CDR3 is TGTGCCAGCAGCCCGGGAGGAACTAACTATGGCTACACCTTC. Protein: CASSPGGTNYGYTF. This rearrangement joins TRBV27 to TRBJ1-2; no clear D gene. Germline V gene lookup returns CDR1 MNHEY and CDR2 SMNVEV (reference sequence). This CDR3 region has 14 residues. V dropped 6 bases and J dropped 0 bases, with 11 bases sitting between them.

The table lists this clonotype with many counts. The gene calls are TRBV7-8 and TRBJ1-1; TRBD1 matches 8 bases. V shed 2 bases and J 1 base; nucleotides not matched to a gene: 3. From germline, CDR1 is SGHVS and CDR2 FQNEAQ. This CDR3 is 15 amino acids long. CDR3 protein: CASSLWDRRNTEAFF. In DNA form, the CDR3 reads TGTGCCAGCAGCTTATGGGACAGGAGGAACACTGAAGCTTTCTTT.

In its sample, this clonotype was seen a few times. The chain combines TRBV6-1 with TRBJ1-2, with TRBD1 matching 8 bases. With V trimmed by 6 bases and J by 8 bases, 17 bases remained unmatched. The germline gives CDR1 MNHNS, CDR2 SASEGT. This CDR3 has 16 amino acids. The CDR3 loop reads CASSGKNRGIYDGYTF. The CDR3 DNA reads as TGTGCCAGCAGCGGAAAAAACAGGGGGATATACGACGGCTACACCTTC.

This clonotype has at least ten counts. This CDR3 reads CSARDSGTLIPSYNEQFF. The CDR3 nucleotides read TGCAGTGCTAGAGATTCGGGGACATTAATACCCTCCTACAATGAGCAGTTCTTC. The chain couples TRBV20-1 to TRBJ2-1; possible D gene TRBD1, 6 bases. CDR1 is DFQATT, CDR2 SNEGSKA, per germline (reference sequence). The CDR3 length is 18 residues. Trimming removed 0 bases from V and 0 bases from J, with 18 bases in between.

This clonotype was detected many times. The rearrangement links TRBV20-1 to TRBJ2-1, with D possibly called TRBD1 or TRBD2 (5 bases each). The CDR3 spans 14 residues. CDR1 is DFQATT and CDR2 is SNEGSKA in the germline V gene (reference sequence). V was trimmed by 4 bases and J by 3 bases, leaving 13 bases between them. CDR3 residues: CSAKRGGDYNEQFF. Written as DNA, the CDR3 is TGCAGTGCTAAGAGGGGCGGAGACTACAATGAGCAGTTCTTC.

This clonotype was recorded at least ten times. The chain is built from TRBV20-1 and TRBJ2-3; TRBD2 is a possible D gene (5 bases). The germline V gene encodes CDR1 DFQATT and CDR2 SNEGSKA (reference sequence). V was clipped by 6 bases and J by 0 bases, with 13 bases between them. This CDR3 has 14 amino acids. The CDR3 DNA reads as TGCAGTGCAAAAGCTCGGGGAAGCACAGATACGCAGTATTTT. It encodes CSAKARGSTDTQYF.

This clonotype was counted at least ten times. CDR3 amino acids: CASSLVGEQETQYF. CDR3 nucleotides: TGTGCCAGCAGCTTAGTTGGGGAACAAGAGACCCAGTACTTC. The gene calls are TRBV7-6 and TRBJ2-5; D is ambiguous. The CDR3 covers 14 residues. Germline V gene sequence: CDR1 SGHVS, CDR2 FNYEAQ. V was cut by 1 base and J by 2 bases, with 8 bases left in between.

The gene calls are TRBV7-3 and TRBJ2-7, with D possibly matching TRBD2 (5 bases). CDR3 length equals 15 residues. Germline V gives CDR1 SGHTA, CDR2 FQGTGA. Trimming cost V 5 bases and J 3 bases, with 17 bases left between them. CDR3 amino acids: CASSPIGGSNYEQYF. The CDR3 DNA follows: TGTGCCAGCAGCCCTATCGGTGGGAGTAACTACGAGCAGTACTTC.